The 25 T cell receptor beta chains below were found in one sample sequenced in a study of kidney transplant recipient with SARS-CoV-2 infection. TCRdb itself ran the reads through MiXCR, one entry per CDR3 protein. The table shows 250,000 or so distinct CDR3 sequences, with under 30% occurring only once. This sample comprised a blood sample, obtained at baseline and between days 110 and 120 from a kidney transplant recipient. Receptors originate from a male patient in his 30s who had COVID-19 and was a kidney transplant recipient. Some T cells may possibly be graft donor cells.

A remark on this clonotype: A much larger clone lies one base from this, so it may be a read error. The chain recombines TRBV11-2 with TRBJ1-2; no definite D call. CDR3 length equals 14 residues. Germline V gene lookup returns CDR1 SGHAT and CDR2 FQNNGV. The CDR3 region is CVSSLGRAGYGYTF. CDR3 DNA: TGTGTCAGCAGCTTAGGAAGGGCGGGCTATGGCTACACCTTC.

Remarks on this clonotype: A much more abundant neighbour one base away suggests this may be a read error. J is TRBJ1-1 and V is TRBV3-1, with 7 bases matching TRBD1. From germline, CDR1 is LGHDT and CDR2 YNNKEL (reference sequence). CDR3 size: 13 residues. CDR3 sequence (DNA): TGTACCAGCAGCGCGCAGGGGGACACTGAAGCTTTCTTT. As protein: CTSSAQGDTEAFF.

With regard to this clonotype: A clone one base away is much larger, so this may be a read error. The chain employs TRBV28 and TRBJ2-4; TRBD2 is a possible D gene (7 bases). Germline V CDR1 and CDR2: MDHEN, SYDVKM. The CDR3 has 16 residues. The CDR3 nucleotides are TGTACCAGCAGGAAAGGGGGGGGGTCGGCCAAAAACATTCAGTACTTC. Translating gives CTSRKGGGSAKNIQYF.

In its sample, this clonotype was seen many times. The chain uses TRBV29-1 and TRBJ2-5; 7 bases are shared with TRBD1. V lost 5 bases and J lost 2; bases outside the gene matches: 2. Germline V gene lookup returns CDR1 SQVTM and CDR2 ANQGSEA. This CDR3 has 12 residues. CDR3 amino acids: CSVQTGQETQYF. In nucleotides, the CDR3 is TGCAGCGTTCAGACAGGGCAAGAGACCCAGTACTTC.

This clonotype was observed many times. The V gene is TRBV4-2, the J gene TRBJ1-1; D remains ambiguous. Germline V gene sequence: CDR1 LGHNA, CDR2 YNFKEQ. The CDR3 totals 12 residues. The ends were cut back, 0 bases at V and 7 bases at J, with 6 bases in the middle. CDR3 bases: TGTGCCAGCAGCCAAGAGTTAGGTGAAGCTTTCTTT. The encoded protein is CASSQELGEAFF.

The CDR3 is CASSRDYKGRKTYGYTF. CDR3 DNA sequence: TGTGCCAGCAGCCGAGATTACAAAGGTCGAAAGACCTATGGCTACACCTTC. The chain has TRBV4-2 and TRBJ1-2; D not certain. CDR1 is LGHNA and CDR2 is YNFKEQ in the germline V gene. The V end lost 4 bases, the J end lost 4 bases, and 22 bases lay between the germline ends. The CDR3 covers 17 residues.

On this clonotype itself: A clone one base away is much larger, so this may be a read error. V usage is TRBV20-1 and J usage is TRBJ1-1; 7 bases map to TRBD1. V was pared by 8 bases and J by 10 bases, with 10 bases of the junction left unmatched. Germline loops: CDR1 DFQATT, CDR2 SNEGSKA (reference sequence). The CDR3 length is 11 residues. This chain's CDR3 is CSTTGVDGAFF. CDR3 nucleotides: TGCAGTACTACAGGGGTTGACGGAGCTTTCTTT.

This clonotype was detected ten times or more. The V call is TRBV2, the J call TRBJ1-4; D remains ambiguous. V was pared by 6 bases and J by 0 bases, with 11 bases between. Germline V gives CDR1 SNHLY, CDR2 FYNNEI. This CDR3 has 15 amino acids. This chain's CDR3 is CASRVGGTTNEKLFF. The CDR3 coding sequence is TGTGCCAGCAGGGTGGGCGGGACAACTAATGAAAAACTGTTTTTT.

In this sample, this clonotype turned up many times. This rearrangement joins TRBV10-3 to TRBJ2-2; possible D gene TRBD2, 7 bases. V was shortened by 6 bases and J by 0 bases, with 14 bases between the two germline ends. Per the germline V gene, CDR1 is ENHRY and CDR2 is SYGVKD. CDR3 length equals 16 residues. The CDR3 nucleotides read TGTGCCATCAGGGGGGCTAGCGGAACGAACACCGGGGAGCTGTTTTTT. Encoded protein: CAIRGASGTNTGELFF.

This clonotype was detected a few times. This chain joins TRBV11-2 and TRBJ2-1, with D possibly being TRBD2 (6 bases). The CDR3 is 15 residues long. CDR1 and CDR2 from the germline V gene are SGHAT and FQNNGV. V was trimmed by 4 bases and J by 4 bases, leaving 14 bases between them. CDR3 residues: CASSYISGEYNEQFF. The DNA for the CDR3 is TGTGCCAGCAGCTACATTAGCGGAGAATACAATGAGCAGTTCTTC.

This clonotype was recorded at least ten times. CDR3 DNA sequence: TGTGCCAGCAGTGATCTACGCCACACGAGGGGCACCGGGGAGCTGTTTTTT. The encoded protein is CASSDLRHTRGTGELFF. V is TRBV25-1 and J is TRBJ2-2; D may be TRBD1 or TRBD2 (5 bases each). CDR1 and CDR2 (germline): MGHDK, SYGVNS. With 3 bases removed from V and 4 bases from J, the gap between germline ends came to 18 bases. The CDR3 extends over 17 amino acids.

This clonotype was counted once. A much larger clone lies one base from this, so it may be a read error. This chain links TRBV7-3 with TRBJ2-6; TRBD2 is a possible D gene (6 bases). The V gene's germline CDR1 is SGHTA and CDR2 FQGTGA. CDR3 size: 18 residues. V was shortened by 1 base and J by 0 bases, with 13 bases between the two germline ends. CDR3 protein: CASSLSGEPYSGANVLTF. The CDR3 DNA sequence: TGTGCCAGCAGCTTAAGCGGGGAGCCATACTCTGGGGCCAACGTCCTGACTTTC.

This clonotype was seen ten or more times. The chain carries TRBV19 and TRBJ2-1; D possibly corresponds to TRBD2 (6 bases). Trimming left V 3 bases short and J 9 bases short, with 9 bases between. The germline V gene has CDR1 LNHDA and CDR2 SQIVND (reference sequence). There are 12 residues in the CDR3. Written as DNA, the CDR3 is TGTGCCAGTAGTATCGGAGGGACTGAGCAGTTCTTC. It translates to CASSIGGTEQFF.

This clonotype was observed a few times. CDR3 in amino acids: CASSSWGLAGGGSSTDTQYF. CDR3 nucleotides: TGTGCCAGCAGCTCCTGGGGACTAGCGGGAGGTGGATCTAGCACAGATACGCAGTATTTT. The rearrangement joins TRBV5-6 to TRBJ2-3; 15 nucleotides agree with TRBD2. CDR3 length equals 20 residues. Germline V gives CDR1 SGHDT, CDR2 YYEEEE. The ends lost 3 bases at V and 0 bases at J; junction bases unmatched: 11.

This clonotype was counted many times. The rearrangement uses TRBV18 and TRBJ1-2; 8 nucleotides agree with TRBD1. Germline V gives CDR1 KGHSH, CDR2 LQKENI. This CDR3 has 15 amino acids. Trimming took 3 bases from V and 6 from J; bases not matched to a gene: 9. The CDR3 DNA reads TGTGCCAGCTCACCTCAGGGGGCGCGCAGAGATGGCTACACCTTC. Translated, it gives CASSPQGARRDGYTF. Together with reference TRBV18 and TRBJ1-2, the CDR3 gives the full variable domain: NAGVMQNPRHLVRRRGQEARLRCSPMKGHSHVYWYRQLPEEGLKFMVYLQKENIIDESGMPKERFSAEFPKEGPSILRIQQVVRGDSAAYFCASSPQGARRDGYTFGSGTRLTVV.

This clonotype was detected ten times or more. The gene calls are TRBV10-1 and TRBJ1-2, with D perhaps matching TRBD1 (5 bases). There are 17 residues in the CDR3. Germline CDR1 and CDR2: WNHNN and SYGVQD (reference sequence). V lost 5 bases to trimming and J lost 4 bases, with 23 bases between them. The CDR3 DNA follows: TGCGCCAGCAGTATGGGGCCAAGATCGCGAAAGACCTATGGCTACACCTTC. This sequence encodes CASSMGPRSRKTYGYTF.

This clonotype was detected ten times or more. The CDR3 DNA reads as TGTGCCAGCAGTGCCACGGTAGAACTGGGAAAGACCTATGGCTACACCTTC. Amino acids: CASSATVELGKTYGYTF. The V gene is TRBV25-1, the J gene TRBJ1-2, with D unresolved. The CDR3 has 17 residues. Germline values: CDR1 MGHDK, CDR2 SYGVNS. V was trimmed by 4 bases and J by 4 bases, leaving 22 bases between them.

Regarding this clonotype: This sequence may be a read error, since a much larger clone differs from it by one base. The gene calls are TRBV6-6 and TRBJ1-2, with unresolved D. The V and J ends lost 9 bases and 4 bases respectively, with 27 bases between them. The CDR3 runs 17 residues. Germline V gives CDR1 MNHNY, CDR2 SVGAGI (reference sequence). In DNA form, the CDR3 reads TGTGCCAGAAGTACCGCCCAAGGTGGGAGAAAGACCTATGGCTACACCTTC. Its protein is CARSTAQGGRKTYGYTF.

The chain uses TRBV6-5 and TRBJ1-2, with D possibly matching TRBD1 (5 bases). The length of the CDR3 is 15 residues. Germline values: CDR1 MNHEY, CDR2 SVGAGI. Trimming removed 6 bases from V and 2 bases from J, with 16 bases in between. The CDR3 sequence: CASRNDWGVNYGYTF. The CDR3 DNA is TGTGCCAGCAGGAACGATTGGGGGGTAAACTATGGCTACACCTTC.

The table lists this clonotype with many counts. This chain joins TRBV27 and TRBJ2-7; no firm D call. Trimming shortened V by 6 bases and J by 7 bases, and 10 bases separated the two germline ends. CDR1 and CDR2 from the germline V gene are MNHEY and SMNVEV (reference sequence). The CDR3 spans 11 residues. The CDR3 nucleotides read TGTGCCAGCAGATCATACGGGGAGCAGTACTTC. Translated, it gives CASRSYGEQYF.

In regard to this clonotype: A read error is possible here, since a much larger clone lies one base away. This rearrangement joins TRBV10-2 to TRBJ1-2; D is unclear. The CDR3 runs to 17 residues. Trimming removed 5 bases at V and 4 bases at J, with 23 bases between. Germline-derived CDR1 and CDR2 are WSHSY and SAAADI. DNA of the CDR3: TGCGCCAGCAGTTTCCGGCCCACTTCTAGAAAGACCTATGGCTACACCTTC. Protein product: CASSFRPTSRKTYGYTF.

This clonotype was picked up a small number of times. The J gene is TRBJ2-3, the V gene TRBV5-4, with D uncertain. CDR1 SGHNT and CDR2 YYREEE come from the germline V gene (reference sequence). Trimming pared 1 base from V and 1 base from J, leaving 10 bases between. This CDR3 is 15 amino acids long. CDR3 coding DNA: TGTGCCAGCAGCTTGATTTCCACAGGCACAGATACGCAGTATTTT. Amino acid sequence: CASSLISTGTDTQYF.

This clonotype was picked up many times. This chain connects TRBV9 to TRBJ1-1, with TRBD1 matching over 10 bases. V lost 2 bases, J lost 4 bases, and 8 bases stayed unmatched. Germline CDR1 is SGDLS and CDR2 is YYNGEE. The CDR3 sequence is 16 residues long. CDR3 amino acids: CASSVGGRDRGTEAFF. The CDR3 coding sequence is TGTGCCAGCAGCGTCGGGGGTCGGGACAGGGGCACTGAAGCTTTCTTT. Filled out from reference TRBV9 and TRBJ1-1, the complete variable domain reads DSGVTQTPKHLITATGQRVTLRCSPRSGDLSVYWYQQSLDQGLQFLIQYYNGEERAKGNILERFSAQQFPDLHSELNLSSLELGDSALYFCASSVGGRDRGTEAFFGQGTRLTVV.

The chain employs TRBV20-1 and TRBJ2-4, with no clear D. Germline lookup yields CDR1 DFQATT and CDR2 SNEGSKA (reference sequence). V was cut by 6 bases and J by 1 base, with 10 bases left in between. The CDR3 covers 13 residues. CDR3 in DNA: TGCAGTGCCCGACCGCTGGCCAAAAACATTCAGTACTTC. Protein: CSARPLAKNIQYF.

In this sample, this clonotype is medium-sized (0.01 to 0.1%). The chain combines TRBV5-6 with TRBJ1-1; D might be TRBD1 (6 bases). V gave up 2 bases and J gave up 7 bases, with 12 bases separating them. Germline V CDR1 and CDR2: SGHDT, YYEEEE. CDR3 length: 13 residues. CDR3 bases: TGTGCCAGCAGCTTATTAGGACAGATTGAAGCTTTCTTT. It codes for CASSLLGQIEAFF.